This T cell receptor beta chain was found in a study of T cell responses to AZD1222 COVID-19 vaccine. Trimming removed 8 bases from V and 0 bases from J, with 7 bases in between. Germline-derived CDR1 and CDR2 are LNHDA and SQIVND (reference sequence). This CDR3 comprises 12 residues. Points from the study as a whole: AZD1222 recipients seropositive at baseline numbered only 5 to 7. Following two doses of AZD1222, Spike-specific TCR breadth and depth rose. Close to half of spike-specific TCRs reportedly recognize unmutated variant regions. Sampling that yielded the repertoires occurred only after the peak T cell response.

The count of this clone is one. Antigen unknown. The protocol was immunoSEQ multiplex PCR, while the TCRdb copy is restricted to in-frame clones and leaves out a portion. The data contain 100,000 to 150,000 clones, around 92% of them singletons. The chain is built from TRBV19 and TRBJ1-2, with unresolved D. The sequence was collected from an adult in good health. The source was peripheral blood, collected on day 0 of AZD1222 vaccination. The CDR3 sequence is CASEGPNYGYTF. The CDR3 nucleotides are TGTGCCAGTGAAGGTCCTAACTATGGCTACACCTTC.